This TCR beta chain was obtained from a study of T cells in Graves' hyperthyroidism and ophthalmopathy. The CDR3 is made up of 14 amino acids. Germline CDR1 is SGHRS and CDR2 is YFSETQ. The ends were cut back, 1 base at V and 1 base at J, with 8 bases in the middle. This clonotype was detected ten times or more. Researchers amplified the TCR beta CDR3 regions from RNA transcripts. TCR CDR3 regions were first amplified by RT-PCR with HTBI primers. TCRdb re-analysed the multiplex PCR reads in MiXCR, keeping a single row per CDR3 protein. Altogether hundreds of thousands of distinct CDR3 sequences are present, 38% being singletons, with the ten largest covering approximately 8.7%.

The chain recombines TRBV5-1 with TRBJ1-1; D is ambiguous. This clonotype was sampled from a man younger than 35 with Graves' hyperthyroidism. The sequenced sample was blood. CDR3 DNA sequence: TGCGCCAGCAGCTTGCAACACCCGAACACTGAAGCTTTCTTT. As protein: CASSLQHPNTEAFF.